The sequence of this TCR beta chain was determined in a study of blood T cell repertoires in COVID-19. This clone was detected once. Profiled with immunoSEQ multiplex PCR; TCRdb holds only in-frame clones, not every one. The table records about 280,000 clones, roughly 88% of them present only once. The sequence was collected from a woman aged 25 to 45 with active or convalescent COVID-19. The sequenced sample was peripheral blood.

This CDR3 reads CASSLFESTGELFF. Here the CDR3 DNA reads TGCGCCAGCAGCTTGTTCGAGTCCACCGGGGAGCTGTTTTTT. The rearrangement links TRBV5-1 to TRBJ2-2, with no clear D. Per the germline V gene, CDR1 is SGHRS and CDR2 is YFSETQ. V lost 1 base and J lost 4, with 8 bases in between. The CDR3 has 14 residues.